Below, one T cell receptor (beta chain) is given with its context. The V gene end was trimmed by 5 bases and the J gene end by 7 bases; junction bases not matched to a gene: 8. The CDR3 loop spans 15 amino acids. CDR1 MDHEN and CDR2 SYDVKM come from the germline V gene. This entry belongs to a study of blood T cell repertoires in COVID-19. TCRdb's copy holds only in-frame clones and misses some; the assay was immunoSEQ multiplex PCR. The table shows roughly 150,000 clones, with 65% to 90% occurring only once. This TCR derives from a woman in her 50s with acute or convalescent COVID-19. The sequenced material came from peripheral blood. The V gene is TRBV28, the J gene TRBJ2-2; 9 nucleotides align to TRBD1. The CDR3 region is CASSTGQGGNGELFF. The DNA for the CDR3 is TGTGCCAGCAGTACGGGACAGGGAGGGAACGGGGAGCTGTTTTTT.